This T cell receptor (beta chain) was sequenced in a study of T cells expressing NK-cell markers. No DNA is given; TCRdb re-called the 5' RACE reads and lists each CDR3 protein once. The sample has 300,000 to 500,000 distinct CDR3 sequences; the top ten hold roughly 10%. Sequenced sample: blood T cells: a sorted CD56 or NKG2C T cell subset, CD4+ or CD8+ T cells, or bulk PBMC T cells (not recorded which). The receptor's source is a woman aged 45-60 years in good health.

The CDR3 loop reads CSARDLQGWDTEAFF. This sequence joins TRBV20-1 and TRBJ1-1; the D call from TCRdb, TRBD1, cannot be confirmed without DNA. Germline CDR1 reads DFQATT; CDR2 reads SNEGSKA (reference sequence). The CDR3 spans 15 residues.